The 27 T cell receptor beta chains presented below share a single source sample, sequenced in a study of shared clonotypes between healthy human individuals. Sequenced by immunoSEQ multiplex PCR; TCRdb stores in-frame clones only, minus some. This table has over 100,000 clones, around 65% appearing once. The sequenced sample consisted of memory CD8+ T cells sorted from blood. Specified subset: CD45RO+ cells pooled with CCR7-negative TemRA cells. Receptors originate from a woman aged 30 to 39 in good health.

This clone was seen a handful of times. The chain is built from TRBV28 and TRBJ2-4, with D uncertain. The CDR3 has 16 residues. Trimming left V 7 bases short and J 1 base short, with 17 bases between. Germline V gene data show CDR1 as MDHEN and CDR2 as SYDVKM. The CDR3 DNA sequence: TGTGCCAGCACCCTCCGGGTCCAAGGGGCCAAAAACATTCAGTACTTC. Protein product: CASTLRVQGAKNIQYF. Full variable domain (remainder filled in from reference TRBV28 and TRBJ2-4): DVKVTQSSRYLVKRTGEKVFLECVQDMDHENMFWYRQDPGLGLRLIYFSYDVKMKEKGDIPEGYSVSREKKERFSLILESASTNQTSMYLCASTLRVQGAKNIQYFGAGTRLSVL.

The chain couples TRBV2 to TRBJ1-1, with TRBD1 as a possible D gene (5 bases). Per germline, CDR1 SNHLY and CDR2 FYNNEI. V gave up 6 bases and J gave up 7 bases, with 15 bases separating them. The CDR3 spans 13 residues. The CDR3 loop reads CASRGRGASEAFF. As DNA, the CDR3 is TGTGCCAGCAGGGGGCGCGGGGCTAGTGAAGCTTTCTTT.

The chain is built from TRBV19 and TRBJ2-6; 8 bases are a match to TRBD1. V shed 5 bases and J 2 bases; nucleotides not matched to a gene: 8. CDR1 LNHDA and CDR2 SQIVND come from the germline V gene (reference sequence). CDR3 length equals 17 residues. The CDR3 DNA sequence: TGTGCCAGTAGTTTGGGCAGGGGGCTTGCTGGGGCCAACGTCCTGACTTTC. Translated: CASSLGRGLAGANVLTF.

The gene calls are TRBV6-6 and TRBJ2-3; 11 bases map to TRBD2. V dropped 5 bases and J dropped 5; count of bases not matched to a gene: 6. CDR3 length: 15 amino acids. Germline CDR1 and CDR2: MNHNY and SVGAGI (reference sequence). This chain's CDR3 is CASSPGTSGRDTQYF. The CDR3 bases are TGTGCCAGCAGTCCCGGGACTAGCGGCAGAGATACGCAGTATTTT.

J is TRBJ2-1 and V is TRBV27; 9 positions agree with TRBD2. The CDR3 spans 14 residues. J was trimmed by 8 bases and V by 5 bases; bases with no gene match: 7. The germline V gene has CDR1 MNHEY and CDR2 SMNVEV (reference sequence). DNA of the CDR3: TGTGCCAGCAGTCAAAGCGGGAGGACACATGAGCAGTTCTTC. Its translation: CASSQSGRTHEQFF.

The chain is built from TRBV5-1 and TRBJ1-3; TRBD1 might be the D (6 bases). The V and J ends lost 3 bases and 0 bases respectively, with 13 bases between them. The CDR3 spans 16 residues. In germline, CDR1 is SGHRS, CDR2 YFSETQ. In DNA, the CDR3 is TGCGCCAGCAGCTCCGGGACACGGATCTCTGGAAACACCATATATTTT. It is translated as CASSSGTRISGNTIYF.

This sequence joins TRBV7-9 and TRBJ2-7; D remains ambiguous. Germline assignment: CDR1 SEHNR and CDR2 FQNEAQ (reference sequence). The CDR3 runs 15 residues. Trimming pared 5 bases from V and 2 bases from J, leaving 16 bases between. CDR3 bases: TGTGCCAGCAGCCCCAGTAGAGATCCTACCTACGAGCAGTACTTC. Encoded protein: CASSPSRDPTYEQYF.

V gene TRBV10-3 combines with J gene TRBJ1-4; D is unclear. The germline gives CDR1 ENHRY, CDR2 SYGVKD. Trimming removed 4 bases at V and 0 bases at J, with 15 bases between. The CDR3 extends over 17 amino acids. CDR3 loop: CAISVSLTHATNEKLFF. As DNA, the CDR3 is TGTGCCATCAGTGTATCCCTTACACATGCAACTAATGAAAAACTGTTTTTT.

This clone showed up just once. The chain has TRBV28 and TRBJ2-5; D is ambiguous. Germline CDR1 is MDHEN and CDR2 is SYDVKM. V was shortened by 6 bases and J by 3 bases, with 14 bases between the two germline ends. This CDR3 spans 14 amino acids. CDR3 amino acids: CASRVGQPEETQYF. DNA of the CDR3: TGTGCCAGCAGGGTGGGTCAGCCCGAAGAGACCCAGTACTTC.

The V call is TRBV25-1, the J call TRBJ2-5; D not certain. CDR1 and CDR2 (germline): MGHDK, SYGVNS. The CDR3 is made up of 12 amino acids. Trimming took 5 bases from V and 2 from J, leaving 6 bases between them. The DNA of the CDR3 is TGTGCCAGCAGTTCTCTTCAAGAGACCCAGTACTTC. It is translated as CASSSLQETQYF. Full variable domain (remainder filled in from reference TRBV25-1 and TRBJ2-5): EADIYQTPRYLVIGTGKKITLECSQTMGHDKMYWYQQDPGMELHLIHYSYGVNSTEKGDLSSESTVSRIRTEHFPLTLESARPSHTSQYLCASSSLQETQYFGPGTRLLVL.

This clone was detected once. This sequence joins TRBV5-4 and TRBJ2-7, with D perhaps matching TRBD2 (5 bases). Trimming left V 4 bases short and J 7 bases short, with 21 bases between. Germline-derived CDR1 and CDR2 are SGHNT and YYREEE (reference sequence). This CDR3 is built from 15 residues. The CDR3 loop reads CASSRRWRRTKEQYF. For the CDR3, the DNA is TGTGCCAGCAGCCGCAGGTGGAGGAGAACGAAGGAGCAGTACTTC.

The genes are TRBV28 and TRBJ2-7; 7 bases align to TRBD1. The CDR3 totals 14 residues. V lost 6 bases and J lost 0; bases outside the gene matches: 5. The germline gives CDR1 MDHEN, CDR2 SYDVKM. CDR3 sequence reads: CASSDGQDSYEQYF. The CDR3 DNA reads as TGTGCCAGCAGCGATGGACAGGACTCCTACGAGCAGTACTTC.

V and J are TRBV7-8 and TRBJ2-7; TRBD2 agrees at 7 bases. Germline V lookup: CDR1 SGHVS, CDR2 FQNEAQ. The CDR3 has 12 amino acids. Trimming removed 6 bases from V and 8 bases from J; junction bases left unmatched: 7. CDR3 amino acids: CASRPLAIQQYF. The CDR3 DNA reads TGTGCCAGCAGGCCACTAGCGATCCAGCAGTACTTC.

In its sample, this clone was seen once. The chain is built from TRBV7-9 and TRBJ2-2; 14 positions match TRBD2. The CDR3 covers 19 residues. The V gene's germline CDR1 is SEHNR and CDR2 FQNEAQ (reference sequence). Germline trimming cut 6 bases from V and 0 bases from J; bases unmatched to any gene: 9. The CDR3 bases are TGTGCCAGCAGGCAACCCGGGACTAGCGGGAGAGCGAACACCGGGGAGCTGTTTTTT. The encoded protein is CASRQPGTSGRANTGELFF.

This clone was counted ten times or more. Other nucleotide sequences from this sample produce the same CDR3. The CDR3 coding sequence is TGTGCCAGCAGCCAAGATCAACTAGCGGGAGGGCGGGAGCAGTACTTC. This translates into CASSQDQLAGGREQYF. The V and J genes are TRBV4-2 and TRBJ2-7; 13 bases agree with TRBD2. Germline CDR1 and CDR2: LGHNA and YNFKEQ. CDR3 length equals 16 residues. J lost 7 bases, V lost 0 bases, and 6 bases had no gene match.

V is TRBV14 and J is TRBJ2-7; D is possibly TRBD2 (9 bases). This CDR3 spans 21 amino acids. The V and J ends lost 1 base and 2 bases respectively, with 30 bases between them. Germline CDR1 reads SGHDN; CDR2 reads FVKESK. CDR3 region: CASSQASPDRGILAGPYEQYF. CDR3 sequence (DNA): TGTGCCAGCAGCCAAGCTAGTCCCGACAGGGGCATACTAGCGGGCCCCTACGAGCAGTACTTC.

This chain links TRBV25-1 with TRBJ2-7; 12 bases fit TRBD1. Per the germline V gene, CDR1 is MGHDK and CDR2 is SYGVNS. This CDR3 is built from 14 residues. After removal of 7 bases from V and 7 bases from J, the junction contained 8 bases not matched to a gene. In nucleotides, the CDR3 is TGTGCCAGCACCCCGGGACAGGGGGCTGGGGAGCAGTACTTC. It codes for CASTPGQGAGEQYF.

This clone was seen more than once but under ten times. This chain joins TRBV13 and TRBJ2-1; D perhaps matches TRBD1 (6 bases). Germline CDR1 is PRHDT and CDR2 is FYEKMQ (reference sequence). The germline V and J ends were trimmed by 1 base and 6 bases, with 10 bases remaining between them. The CDR3 runs 14 residues. The chain's CDR3 is CASSLEGVFNEQFF. In DNA form, the CDR3 reads TGTGCCAGCAGCTTAGAGGGGGTGTTCAATGAGCAGTTCTTC.

The chain carries TRBV21-1 and TRBJ2-1; the table assigns TRBD2, which was not confirmed against the DNA. TRBV21-1 corresponds to a pseudogene. CDR3 length: 14 residues. CDR3 protein: CASSKSRSYNEQFF. The CDR3 region has the DNA TGTGCCAGCAGCAAGAGTAGATCCTACAATGAGCAGTTCTTC.

The V gene is TRBV6-5, the J gene TRBJ2-3, with TRBD2 matching 11 bases. This CDR3 comprises 15 residues. Trimming cost V 6 bases and J 1 base; bases outside gene matches: 3. Germline CDR1 MNHEY, CDR2 SVGAGI. The CDR3 here is CASRVLAGGTDTQYF. The CDR3 nucleotides read TGTGCCAGCAGGGTACTAGCGGGAGGCACAGATACGCAGTATTTT.

The chain uses TRBV11-2 and TRBJ1-5, with unresolved D. V lost 1 base to trimming and J lost 2 bases, with 12 bases between them. This CDR3 has 16 residues. Looked up from germline, CDR1 is SGHAT and CDR2 is FQNNGV. Here the CDR3 reads CASSLGPVGGNQPQHF. The CDR3 DNA reads as TGTGCCAGCAGCTTAGGACCGGTTGGGGGCAATCAGCCCCAGCATTTT.

Concerning this clone itself: Other DNA sequences of this sample code for an identical CDR3. J is TRBJ1-2 and V is TRBV5-5; maybe TRBD1 (6 bases). The length of the CDR3 is 15 residues. V shed 2 bases and J shed 3 bases, with 14 bases lying between them. Germline V gene data show CDR1 as SGHKS and CDR2 as YYEKEE (reference sequence). The CDR3 nucleotides read TGTGCCAGCAGCTTAGAGGGGGGAAGTCACTATGGCTACACCTTC. This sequence encodes CASSLEGGSHYGYTF.

The chain couples TRBV6-5 to TRBJ2-3; TRBD2 matches at 9 bases. This CDR3 contains 15 residues. V was pared by 6 bases and J by 8 bases, with 12 bases of the junction left unmatched. Germline V lookup: CDR1 MNHEY, CDR2 SVGAGI. Here the CDR3 reads CASSVGSGSGGTQYF. Here the CDR3 DNA reads TGTGCCAGCAGCGTTGGTAGCGGGAGTGGAGGTACGCAGTATTTT.

V and J are TRBV14 and TRBJ2-2, with D perhaps matching TRBD2 (5 bases). V lost 3 bases, J lost 1 base, and 24 bases lay in between. Germline V gene lookup returns CDR1 SGHDN and CDR2 FVKESK. CDR3 length: 20 amino acids. The CDR3 nucleotides read TGTGCCAGCAGCCAGATCCCGTTGCAGGTCCGACTAAGGAACACCGGGGAGCTGTTTTTT. The encoded protein is CASSQIPLQVRLRNTGELFF.

The chain is built from TRBV30 and TRBJ2-5; TRBD2 matches at 9 bases. In germline, CDR1 is GTSNPN, CDR2 SVGIG (reference sequence). CDR3 size: 12 residues. V was clipped by 5 bases and J by 4 bases; unmatched bases: 2. The CDR3 sequence: CAWSTSGETQYF. In DNA form, the CDR3 reads TGTGCCTGGTCGACTAGCGGAGAGACCCAGTACTTC.

This rearrangement joins TRBV6-1 to TRBJ2-3, with a weak D call TRBD2 (6 bases). The germline gives CDR1 MNHNS, CDR2 SASEGT. V lost 0 bases to trimming and J lost 6 bases, with 19 bases between them. This CDR3 region has 17 residues. The CDR3 reads CASSEASGGGSPDTQYF. The CDR3 nucleotides are TGTGCCAGCAGTGAAGCGTCCGGGGGAGGAAGTCCGGATACGCAGTATTTT.

The rearrangement links TRBV6-1 to TRBJ1-5; no firm D call. V dropped 4 bases and J dropped 4 bases, with 17 bases sitting between them. The germline V gene has CDR1 MNHNS and CDR2 SASEGT. The CDR3 runs to 16 residues. The CDR3: CASSAGRWGSNQPQHF. The CDR3 coding sequence is TGTGCCAGCAGTGCGGGTCGGTGGGGATCTAATCAGCCCCAGCATTTT.